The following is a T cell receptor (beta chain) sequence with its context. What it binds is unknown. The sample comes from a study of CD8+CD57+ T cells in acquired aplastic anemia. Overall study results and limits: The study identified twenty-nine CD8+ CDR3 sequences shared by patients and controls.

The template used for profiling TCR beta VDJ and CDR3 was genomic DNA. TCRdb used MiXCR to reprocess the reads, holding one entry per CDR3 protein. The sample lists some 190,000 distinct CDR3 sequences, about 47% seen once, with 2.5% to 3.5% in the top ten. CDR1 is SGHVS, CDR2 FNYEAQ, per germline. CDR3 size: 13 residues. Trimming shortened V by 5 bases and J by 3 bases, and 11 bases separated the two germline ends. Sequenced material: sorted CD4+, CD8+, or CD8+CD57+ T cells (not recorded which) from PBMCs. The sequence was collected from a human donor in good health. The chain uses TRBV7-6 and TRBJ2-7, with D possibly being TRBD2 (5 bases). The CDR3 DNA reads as TGTGCCAGCAGCCCACGGGCGGGCTACGAGCAGTACTTC. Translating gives CASSPRAGYEQYF. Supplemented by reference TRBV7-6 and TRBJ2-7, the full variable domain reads GAGVSQSPRYKVTKRGQDVALRCDPISGHVSLYWYRQALGQGPEFLTYFNYEAQQDKSGLPNDRFSAERPEGSISTLTIQRTEQRDSAMYRCASSPRAGYEQYFGPGTRLTVT.